These T cell receptor beta chains were read from a single sample in a study of shared clonotypes between healthy human individuals. The data were produced by immunoSEQ multiplex PCR, yet TCRdb's version contains in-frame clones alone and is incomplete. The sample holds 2 million to 2.5 million clones, around 95% seen once. Material: naive CD4+ T cells sorted from blood. The receptors derive from a young man in good health. Both conserved end residues are part of each CDR3. D genes are given only for firm matches. Only some rows state a clone size, as once, few, many or a class for expanded clones.

d_gene: TRBD2
abundance: once
j_gene: TRBJ2-4
v_gene: TRBV4-1
CDR3nt: TGCGCCAGCAGCCAAGATGGACTAGCGGGGAAAAACATTCAGTACTTC
CDR3aa: CASSQDGLAGKNIQYF

d_gene: NA
abundance: NA
j_gene: TRBJ2-3
v_gene: TRBV7-2
CDR3nt: TGTGCCAGCAGCTTCGGGTCTAGCTCGGATACGCAGTATTTT
CDR3aa: CASSFGSSSDTQYF

d_gene: NA
abundance: NA
j_gene: TRBJ1-3
v_gene: TRBV4-1
CDR3nt: TGCGCCAGCAGCCCCCGTGGAGGCTCTGGAAACACCATATATTTT
CDR3aa: CASSPRGGSGNTIYF

d_gene: NA
abundance: NA
j_gene: TRBJ2-1
v_gene: TRBV25-1
CDR3nt: TGTGCCAGCAGTGGGCAGGGAATCAATGAGCAGTTCTTC
CDR3aa: CASSGQGINEQFF

d_gene: NA
abundance: once
j_gene: TRBJ2-1
v_gene: TRBV10-1
CDR3nt: TGCGCCAGCAGTGATAGGTTAGCGAACAATGAGCAGTTCTTC
CDR3aa: CASSDRLANNEQFF

d_gene: NA
abundance: NA
j_gene: TRBJ1-2
v_gene: TRBV9
CDR3nt: TGTGCCAGCAGCGTAGGAGAACATTATGGCTACACCTTC
CDR3aa: CASSVGEHYGYTF

d_gene: NA
abundance: NA
j_gene: TRBJ2-3
v_gene: TRBV15
CDR3nt: TGTGCCACCAGCAGAGAATATGGGTCGGGGCACGATACGCAGTATTTT
CDR3aa: CATSREYGSGHDTQYF

d_gene: TRBD1
abundance: NA
j_gene: TRBJ2-5
v_gene: TRBV5-4
CDR3nt: TGTGCCAGCAGCCGACAGGGAAATCAAGAGACCCAGTACTTC
CDR3aa: CASSRQGNQETQYF

d_gene: NA
abundance: NA
j_gene: TRBJ2-6
v_gene: TRBV4-3
CDR3nt: TGCGCCAGCAGCCAGGTTGGATCTGGGGCCAACGTCCTGACTTTC
CDR3aa: CASSQVGSGANVLTF

d_gene: TRBD2
abundance: NA
j_gene: TRBJ2-1
v_gene: TRBV5-6
CDR3nt: TGTGCCAGCAGCTTGGACCTCCTTAGCGGGAGCGGCTCCTACAATGAGCAGTTCTTC
CDR3aa: CASSLDLLSGSGSYNEQFF

d_gene: TRBD2
abundance: once
j_gene: TRBJ2-5
v_gene: TRBV5-1
CDR3nt: TGCGCCAGCACCTCGAAACCTAGCGGGGAAGAGACCCAGTACTTC
CDR3aa: CASTSKPSGEETQYF

d_gene: NA
abundance: NA
j_gene: TRBJ1-2
v_gene: TRBV18
CDR3nt: TGTGCCAGCTCACCACGGGGGGAGACTGATGGCTACACCTTC
CDR3aa: CASSPRGETDGYTF

d_gene: NA
abundance: NA
j_gene: TRBJ1-5
v_gene: TRBV2
CDR3nt: TGTGCCAGCCGGGACACCAATAGCAATCAGCCCCAGCATTTT
CDR3aa: CASRDTNSNQPQHF

d_gene: NA
abundance: NA
j_gene: TRBJ2-5
v_gene: TRBV28
CDR3nt: TGTGCCAGCAGTTCTACCGGGGACAAAGGGACCCAGTACTTC
CDR3aa: CASSSTGDKGTQYF

d_gene: TRBD2
abundance: NA
j_gene: TRBJ2-2
v_gene: TRBV9
CDR3nt: TGTGCCAGCAGCCCATGGGGGGGATCTGACACCGGGGAGCTGTTTTTT
CDR3aa: CASSPWGGSDTGELFF

d_gene: NA
abundance: once
j_gene: TRBJ1-4
v_gene: TRBV30
CDR3nt: TGTGCCTGCGATCCGGGACACGAAAAACTGTTTTTT
CDR3aa: CACDPGHEKLFF

d_gene: TRBD1
abundance: NA
j_gene: TRBJ1-6
v_gene: TRBV15
CDR3nt: TGTGCCACCAGCAGAGATACGACCCGGACAGGTCTTAATTCACCCCTCCACTTT
CDR3aa: CATSRDTTRTGLNSPLHF

d_gene: TRBD1
abundance: once
j_gene: TRBJ1-1
v_gene: TRBV27
CDR3nt: TGTGCCAGCAGGGCCCCAGACAGGGTCGACACTGAAGCTTTCTTT
CDR3aa: CASRAPDRVDTEAFF

d_gene: NA
abundance: once
j_gene: TRBJ1-2
v_gene: TRBV7-9
CDR3nt: TGTGCCAGCAGCTTCGGCCAGCTGATTAACTATGGCTACACCTTC
CDR3aa: CASSFGQLINYGYTF

d_gene: TRBD2
abundance: NA
j_gene: TRBJ2-5
v_gene: TRBV5-1
CDR3nt: TGCGCCAGCAGCCAAGGCTTGGCACTAGCGGGGATCGAGACCCAGTACTTC
CDR3aa: CASSQGLALAGIETQYF

d_gene: TRBD2
abundance: NA
j_gene: TRBJ2-1
v_gene: TRBV7-8
CDR3nt: TGTGCCAGCAGCTTGGGACTAGCGGCCAATGAGCAGTTCTTC
CDR3aa: CASSLGLAANEQFF

d_gene: NA
abundance: NA
j_gene: TRBJ1-1
v_gene: TRBV11-2
CDR3nt: TGTGCCAGCAGCTTAGTTTCGTATAATGTCGGCACTGAAGCTTTCTTT
CDR3aa: CASSLVSYNVGTEAFF

d_gene: NA
abundance: once
j_gene: TRBJ2-3
v_gene: TRBV9
CDR3nt: TGTGCCAGCAGCCTTTGGGGCGCTAGCACAGATACGCAGTATTTT
CDR3aa: CASSLWGASTDTQYF

d_gene: TRBD1
abundance: once
j_gene: TRBJ2-7
v_gene: TRBV18
CDR3nt: TGTGCCAGCTCACCACCGGGACAGCCATCGAGAGAGCAGTACTTC
CDR3aa: CASSPPGQPSREQYF

d_gene: TRBD2
abundance: NA
j_gene: TRBJ2-7
v_gene: TRBV5-1
CDR3nt: TGCGCCAGCAGCTTTCTAGCGGGAGGGGGTTACGAGCAGTACTTC
CDR3aa: CASSFLAGGGYEQYF

d_gene: TRBD2
abundance: NA
j_gene: TRBJ2-5
v_gene: TRBV11-2
CDR3nt: TGTGCCAGCAGCTTACTAGCGGGACAAGAGACCCAGTACTTC
CDR3aa: CASSLLAGQETQYF

d_gene: NA
abundance: NA
j_gene: TRBJ1-6
v_gene: TRBV7-9
CDR3nt: TGTGCCAGCAGCTCACGGCAGTACAATTCACCCCTCCACTTT
CDR3aa: CASSSRQYNSPLHF

d_gene: NA
abundance: NA
j_gene: TRBJ2-7
v_gene: TRBV2
CDR3nt: TGTGCCAGCAGTGAAGGGGCCAGGGGGGCCGACGAGCAGTACTTC
CDR3aa: CASSEGARGADEQYF

d_gene: TRBD2
abundance: NA
j_gene: TRBJ2-1
v_gene: TRBV2
CDR3nt: TGTGCCAGCAGTGGGAGCGGGAGCCCCTACAATGAGCAGTTCTTC
CDR3aa: CASSGSGSPYNEQFF

d_gene: NA
abundance: NA
j_gene: TRBJ2-7
v_gene: TRBV5-6
CDR3nt: TGTGCCAGCACCAGGGGGGGCGAGCAGTACTTC
CDR3aa: CASTRGGEQYF

d_gene: TRBD1
abundance: NA
j_gene: TRBJ1-2
v_gene: TRBV2
CDR3nt: TGTGCCAGCAGTCGGGACAGCTCTTTAGTAGGCTATGGCTACACCTTC
CDR3aa: CASSRDSSLVGYGYTF

d_gene: NA
abundance: NA
j_gene: TRBJ2-5
v_gene: TRBV19
CDR3nt: TGTGCCAGTAGTTTCAGGTGGCAAGAGACCCAGTACTTC
CDR3aa: CASSFRWQETQYF

d_gene: TRBD2
abundance: NA
j_gene: TRBJ2-7
v_gene: TRBV7-2
CDR3nt: TGTGCCAGCAGCTTAGAACTAGCGGCCTACGAGCAGTACTTC
CDR3aa: CASSLELAAYEQYF

d_gene: TRBD1
abundance: NA
j_gene: TRBJ2-7
v_gene: TRBV2
CDR3nt: TGTGCCAGCGGGGACAGCTCCTACGAGCAGTACTTC
CDR3aa: CASGDSSYEQYF

d_gene: NA
abundance: NA
j_gene: TRBJ1-4
v_gene: TRBV5-1
CDR3nt: TGCGCCAGCAGCGAACTTGAGGCGGGAGAAAAACTGTTTTTT
CDR3aa: CASSELEAGEKLFF

d_gene: NA
abundance: NA
j_gene: TRBJ2-5
v_gene: TRBV7-2
CDR3nt: TGTGCCAGCAGCTCCCTCCTGGGCCCATGGGGGACCCAGTACTTC
CDR3aa: CASSSLLGPWGTQYF

d_gene: NA
abundance: NA
j_gene: TRBJ1-4
v_gene: TRBV28
CDR3nt: TGTGCCAGCAGTCCAAGATTCAACAGCGGGCTGTTTTTT
CDR3aa: CASSPRFNSGLFF

d_gene: NA
abundance: once
j_gene: TRBJ2-7
v_gene: TRBV28
CDR3nt: TGTGCCAGCAGCCTTGACAGGTTAAGATATAGGCACGAGCAGTACTTC
CDR3aa: CASSLDRLRYRHEQYF

d_gene: NA
abundance: NA
j_gene: TRBJ2-5
v_gene: TRBV6-5
CDR3nt: TGTGCCAGCAGTGGTGGGGGGTTAGAGACCCAGTACTTC
CDR3aa: CASSGGGLETQYF

d_gene: TRBD2
abundance: NA
j_gene: TRBJ2-1
v_gene: TRBV5-1
CDR3nt: TGCGCCAGCAGCTCAAGCGGGAGGGCCTACAATGAGCAGTTCTTC
CDR3aa: CASSSSGRAYNEQFF

d_gene: NA
abundance: once
j_gene: TRBJ1-2
v_gene: TRBV7-2
CDR3nt: TGTGCCAGCAGCCGGGGACCGATCGCTAACTATGGCTACACCTTC
CDR3aa: CASSRGPIANYGYTF

d_gene: NA
abundance: NA
j_gene: TRBJ2-6
v_gene: TRBV18
CDR3nt: TGTGCCAGCTCACCGGGAGGCTCTGGGGCCAACGTCCTGACTTTC
CDR3aa: CASSPGGSGANVLTF